The T cell receptor beta chain described here comes from a study of cytomegalovirus exposure and HLA in healthy donors. Study outcomes and limitations: TCR beta V- and J-gene trimming was later associated with a missense DCLRE1C variant. Across HLA loci, a later analysis found differing TCR association rates, with DRB1 most and HLA-C fewest. A few V segments could not be told apart, such as TRBV6-2 and TRBV6-3, and were left out.

As to this clone: Its antigen is unknown.

Germline values: CDR1 MNHEY, CDR2 SVGAGI. With 10 bases clipped from V and 3 bases from J, the junction kept 7 bases outside the gene matches. The CDR3 runs to 14 residues. Vbeta (60) and Jbeta (13) primers were used in the PCR. The repertoire was sequenced with immunoSEQ multiplex PCR; TCRdb's copy has only in-frame clones and lacks some. The profile covers some 150,000 clones, with roughly 71% appearing a single time and around 1.3% taken by the ten largest. The TCR was taken from a woman aged 40 to 55 in good health and CMV-seronegative. V is TRBV6-5 and J is TRBJ1-2; 11 nucleotides agree with TRBD1. Sequenced input: PBMCs. CDR3 sequence reads: CAIGTGGDYYGYTF. As DNA, the CDR3 is TGTGCCATCGGGACAGGGGGAGATTACTATGGCTACACCTTC.